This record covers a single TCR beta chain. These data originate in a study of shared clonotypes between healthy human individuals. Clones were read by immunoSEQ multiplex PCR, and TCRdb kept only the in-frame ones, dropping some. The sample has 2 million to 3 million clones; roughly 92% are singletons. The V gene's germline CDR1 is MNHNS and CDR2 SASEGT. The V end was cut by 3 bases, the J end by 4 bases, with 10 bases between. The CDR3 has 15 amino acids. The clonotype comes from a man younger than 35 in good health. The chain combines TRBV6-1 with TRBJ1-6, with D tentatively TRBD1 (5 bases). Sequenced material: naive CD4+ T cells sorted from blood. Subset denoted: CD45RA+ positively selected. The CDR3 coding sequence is TGTGCCAGCAGTGATGGGGGTTGGTATAATTCACCCCTCCACTTT. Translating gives CASSDGGWYNSPLHF.